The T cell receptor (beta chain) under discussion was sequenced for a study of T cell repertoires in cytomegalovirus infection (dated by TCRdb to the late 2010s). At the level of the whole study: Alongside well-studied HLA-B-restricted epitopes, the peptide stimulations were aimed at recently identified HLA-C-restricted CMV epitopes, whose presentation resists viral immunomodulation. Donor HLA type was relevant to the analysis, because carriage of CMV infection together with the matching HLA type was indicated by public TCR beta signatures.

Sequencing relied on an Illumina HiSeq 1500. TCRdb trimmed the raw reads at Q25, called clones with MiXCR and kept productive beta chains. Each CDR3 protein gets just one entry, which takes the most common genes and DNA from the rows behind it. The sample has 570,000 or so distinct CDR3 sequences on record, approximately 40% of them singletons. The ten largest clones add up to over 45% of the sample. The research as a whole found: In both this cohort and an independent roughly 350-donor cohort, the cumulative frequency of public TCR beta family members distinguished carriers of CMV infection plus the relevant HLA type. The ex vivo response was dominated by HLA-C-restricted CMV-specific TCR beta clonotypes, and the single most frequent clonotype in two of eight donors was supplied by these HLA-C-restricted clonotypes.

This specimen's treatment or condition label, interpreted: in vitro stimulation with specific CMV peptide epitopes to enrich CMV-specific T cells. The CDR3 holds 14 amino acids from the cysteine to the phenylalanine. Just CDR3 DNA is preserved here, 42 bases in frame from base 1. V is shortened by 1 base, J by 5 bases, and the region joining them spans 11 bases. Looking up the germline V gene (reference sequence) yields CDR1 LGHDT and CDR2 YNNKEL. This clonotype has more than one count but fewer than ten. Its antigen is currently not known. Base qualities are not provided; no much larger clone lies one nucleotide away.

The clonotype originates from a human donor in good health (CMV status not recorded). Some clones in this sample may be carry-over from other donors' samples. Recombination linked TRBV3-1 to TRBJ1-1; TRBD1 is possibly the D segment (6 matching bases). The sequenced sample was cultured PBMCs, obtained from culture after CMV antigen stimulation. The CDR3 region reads CASSQVGTKTEAFF. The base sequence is TGTGCCAGCAGCCAAGTAGGGACAAAGACTGAAGCTTTCTTT.